This T cell receptor (beta chain) was captured by sequencing in a study of T cell repertoires in cytomegalovirus infection. Study information: Public TCR beta signatures provided an indication of both CMV infection and a matching HLA type.

TCRdb passed the reads through MiXCR, listing each CDR3 protein once. This repertoire shows hundreds of thousands of distinct CDR3 sequences, around a third found once; its top ten account for about an eighth. This clonotype was counted many times. The antigen remains unidentified. The CDR3 loop spans 17 amino acids. Germline-derived CDR1 and CDR2 are SEHNR and FQNEAQ (reference sequence). The V end lost 5 bases, the J end lost 0 bases, and 17 bases lay between the germline ends. General study points: CMV-specific HLA-C-restricted TCR beta clonotypes dominated the ex vivo response. Summed frequency of shared TCR beta families picked out CMV carriers who also had the relevant HLA.

The rearrangement uses TRBV7-9 and TRBJ1-3, with a weak D call TRBD1 (6 bases). The input for sequencing was cultured CD8+ T cells from PBMCs, taken from culture after CMV antigen stimulation. The sequence came from a human donor in good health (CMV status not recorded). Some clones in this sample may be carry-over from other donors' samples. CDR3 coding DNA: TGTGCCAGCAGCCATCCCGTCCGACAGGTCTCTGGAAACACCATATATTTT. Its protein is CASSHPVRQVSGNTIYF.